Given below is one TCR beta chain in context. This sample is part of a study of blood T cell repertoires in COVID-19. Profiling relied on immunoSEQ multiplex PCR, and the TCRdb table lists in-frame clones only, not all of them. Of fewer than 500,000 clones in the sample, 80% to 90% were seen once. The CDR3 is made up of 12 amino acids. Germline V gene sequence: CDR1 GTSNPN, CDR2 SVGIG (reference sequence). Trimming removed 2 bases from V and 8 bases from J, with 12 bases in between. V gene TRBV30 combines with J gene TRBJ1-2; D is uncertain. Input material: PBMCs or T cells enriched from blood (not recorded which). The receptor comes from a man aged 25 to 40 who had recovered from COVID-19. CDR3 bases: TGTGCCTGGAGTACAACAAGGGAGGGCTACACCTTC. This codes for CAWSTTREGYTF.